This is a list of T cell receptor beta chains from one sample in a study of T cell responses to AZD1222 COVID-19 vaccine. Only in-frame clones appear in the TCRdb table, and some are missing; sequencing was by immunoSEQ multiplex PCR. The sample carries fewer than 50,000 clones, roughly 80% recorded once. The material sequenced was peripheral blood, taken on day 0 of AZD1222 vaccination. The receptor source for this set is an adult in good health. The CDR3 runs from the conserved cysteine through the conserved F or W. D genes are given only for firm matches. Rows may omit the clone size; those that give it use once, few, many or a size class.

J gene: TRBJ1-6
D gene: TRBD1
clone size: NA
V gene: TRBV6-1
CDR3 protein: CASSEDPGGGNSPLHF
CDR3 DNA: TGTGCCAGCAGTGAAGACCCAGGGGGCGGTAATTCACCCCTCCACTTT

J gene: TRBJ1-3
D gene: NA
clone size: NA
V gene: TRBV3-1/TRBV3-2
CDR3 protein: CASSQLFSSSGNTIYF
CDR3 DNA: TGTGCCAGCAGCCAACTCTTCAGTAGCTCTGGAAACACCATATATTTT

J gene: TRBJ1-5
D gene: NA
clone size: NA
V gene: TRBV19
CDR3 protein: CASSTRDTDQPQHF
CDR3 DNA: TGTGCCAGTAGTACCCGGGACACCGATCAGCCCCAGCATTTT

J gene: TRBJ2-1
D gene: NA
clone size: once
V gene: TRBV7-3
CDR3 protein: CASSLTPPLAGSYNEQFF
CDR3 DNA: TGTGCCAGCAGCTTAACCCCACCCCTAGCAGGCTCCTACAATGAGCAGTTCTTC

J gene: TRBJ2-5
D gene: NA
clone size: medium-sized
V gene: TRBV5-6
CDR3 protein: CASSPFSGSGETQYF
CDR3 DNA: TGTGCCAGCAGCCCCTTTTCGGGAAGCGGGGAGACCCAGTACTTC

J gene: TRBJ1-2
D gene: NA
clone size: NA
V gene: TRBV12-3/TRBV12-4
CDR3 protein: CASSSQGNYGYTF
CDR3 DNA: TGTGCCAGCAGTTCACAGGGTAACTATGGCTACACCTTC

J gene: TRBJ1-5
D gene: NA
clone size: NA
V gene: TRBV18
CDR3 protein: CASSTSGSSNQPQHF
CDR3 DNA: TGTGCCAGCTCAACCTCCGGGAGCAGCAATCAGCCCCAGCATTTT

J gene: TRBJ2-4
D gene: NA
clone size: once
V gene: TRBV27
CDR3 protein: CASSLSVHLAKNIQYF
CDR3 DNA: TGTGCCAGCAGTTTATCGGTGCACCTAGCCAAAAACATTCAGTACTTC

J gene: TRBJ2-1
D gene: NA
clone size: NA
V gene: TRBV20-1
CDR3 protein: CSRGVNNEQFF
CDR3 DNA: TGCAGCCGGGGTGTAAACAATGAGCAGTTCTTC

J gene: TRBJ2-2
D gene: TRBD1
clone size: NA
V gene: TRBV29-1
CDR3 protein: CSVELVGQGVDGELFF
CDR3 DNA: TGCAGCGTTGAATTGGTGGGACAGGGGGTGGACGGGGAGCTGTTTTTT

J gene: TRBJ1-6
D gene: NA
clone size: NA
V gene: TRBV5-1
CDR3 protein: CASSLSGTGNSPLHF
CDR3 DNA: TGCGCCAGCAGCTTATCCGGGACGGGAAATTCACCCCTCCACTTT

J gene: TRBJ2-7
D gene: NA
clone size: NA
V gene: TRBV20-1
CDR3 protein: CSASTGGYEQYF
CDR3 DNA: TGCAGTGCTAGTACCGGAGGATACGAGCAGTACTTC

J gene: TRBJ1-4
D gene: NA
clone size: few
V gene: TRBV19
CDR3 protein: CASSRGGSGEKLFF
CDR3 DNA: TGTGCCAGTAGTAGAGGAGGGAGTGGGGAAAAACTGTTTTTT

J gene: TRBJ1-1
D gene: NA
clone size: NA
V gene: TRBV5-1
CDR3 protein: CASSLGGLNTEAFF
CDR3 DNA: TGCGCCAGCAGCTTGGGGGGACTAAACACTGAAGCTTTCTTT

J gene: TRBJ1-5
D gene: NA
clone size: NA
V gene: TRBV4-2
CDR3 protein: CASSQAQGYSNQPQHF
CDR3 DNA: TGTGCCAGCAGCCAAGCCCAGGGGTATAGCAATCAGCCCCAGCATTTT

J gene: TRBJ2-3
D gene: NA
clone size: NA
V gene: TRBV12-3/TRBV12-4
CDR3 protein: CASSPDSYTQYF
CDR3 DNA: TGTGCCAGCAGCCCGGACTCCTATACGCAGTATTTT

J gene: TRBJ2-3
D gene: TRBD2
clone size: NA
V gene: TRBV27
CDR3 protein: CASSLRLTSGLLDTQYF
CDR3 DNA: TGTGCCAGCAGTTTAAGGTTGACTAGCGGTCTGTTAGATACGCAGTATTTT

J gene: TRBJ1-4
D gene: TRBD1
clone size: NA
V gene: TRBV2
CDR3 protein: CADRGQGEKLFF
CDR3 DNA: TGTGCCGACAGGGGGCAGGGTGAAAAACTGTTTTTT

J gene: TRBJ1-4
D gene: NA
clone size: once
V gene: TRBV28
CDR3 protein: CASSFVDRFNEKLFF
CDR3 DNA: TGTGCCAGCAGTTTTGTGGACCGATTTAATGAAAAACTGTTTTTT

J gene: TRBJ1-5
D gene: NA
clone size: NA
V gene: TRBV28
CDR3 protein: CASRMLLGGGQPQHF
CDR3 DNA: TGTGCCAGCAGGATGTTATTGGGTGGAGGGCAGCCCCAGCATTTT

J gene: TRBJ1-4
D gene: NA
clone size: NA
V gene: TRBV24-1
CDR3 protein: CATSDSGTGNEKLFF
CDR3 DNA: TGTGCCACCAGTGATTCCGGGACGGGCAATGAAAAACTGTTTTTT

J gene: TRBJ1-5
D gene: NA
clone size: NA
V gene: TRBV19
CDR3 protein: CASSIEALSNQPQHF
CDR3 DNA: TGTGCCAGTAGTATAGAGGCTTTAAGCAATCAGCCCCAGCATTTT

J gene: TRBJ1-1
D gene: NA
clone size: NA
V gene: TRBV14
CDR3 protein: CASSQAGTLDTEAFF
CDR3 DNA: TGTGCCAGCAGCCAAGCAGGGACCTTGGACACTGAAGCTTTCTTT

J gene: TRBJ1-1
D gene: NA
clone size: many
V gene: TRBV27
CDR3 protein: CASSWAENTEAFF
CDR3 DNA: TGTGCCAGCAGTTGGGCAGAGAACACTGAAGCTTTCTTT

J gene: TRBJ2-1
D gene: NA
clone size: NA
V gene: TRBV4-1
CDR3 protein: CASSQEDGYNEQFF
CDR3 DNA: TGCGCCAGCAGCCAGGAGGACGGATACAATGAGCAGTTCTTC

J gene: TRBJ1-4
D gene: TRBD1
clone size: NA
V gene: TRBV11-1
CDR3 protein: CASSRTGGVGEKLFF
CDR3 DNA: TGTGCCAGCAGCAGGACAGGGGGCGTCGGTGAAAAACTGTTTTTT

J gene: TRBJ1-3
D gene: TRBD1
clone size: once
V gene: TRBV28
CDR3 protein: CASSLSRGPGNTIYF
CDR3 DNA: TGTGCCAGCAGTTTATCAAGGGGGCCGGGAAACACCATATATTTT

J gene: TRBJ1-2
D gene: NA
clone size: medium-sized
V gene: TRBV12-3/TRBV12-4
CDR3 protein: CASSPRRARGYTF
CDR3 DNA: TGTGCCAGCAGCCCCAGGCGGGCGCGAGGCTACACCTTC

J gene: TRBJ2-7
D gene: NA
clone size: NA
V gene: TRBV7-8
CDR3 protein: CASSLGGYYEQYF
CDR3 DNA: TGTGCCAGCAGCCTTGGGGGCTACTACGAGCAGTACTTC

J gene: TRBJ1-6
D gene: NA
clone size: once
V gene: TRBV6-2/TRBV6-3
CDR3 protein: CASSSGTFNSPLHF
CDR3 DNA: TGTGCCAGCAGCTCCGGGACGTTCAATTCACCCCTCCACTTT

J gene: TRBJ1-1
D gene: TRBD1
clone size: NA
V gene: TRBV5-4
CDR3 protein: CASSPSTGRGTEAFF
CDR3 DNA: TGTGCCAGCAGCCCATCGACAGGGAGAGGCACTGAAGCTTTCTTT

J gene: TRBJ2-1
D gene: NA
clone size: NA
V gene: TRBV27
CDR3 protein: CASSPSLGGWRIATNEQFF
CDR3 DNA: TGTGCCAGCAGCCCATCTCTGGGGGGATGGCGGATTGCCACCAATGAGCAGTTCTTC

J gene: TRBJ1-5
D gene: NA
clone size: NA
V gene: TRBV19
CDR3 protein: CASRLTGTNQPQHF
CDR3 DNA: TGTGCCAGTAGGCTTACAGGGACCAATCAGCCCCAGCATTTT

J gene: TRBJ2-5
D gene: TRBD2
clone size: NA
V gene: TRBV3-1/TRBV3-2
CDR3 protein: CASSQVPGLGQTQYF
CDR3 DNA: TGTGCCAGCAGCCAGGTACCGGGACTAGGACAGACCCAGTACTTC

J gene: TRBJ1-3
D gene: NA
clone size: NA
V gene: TRBV28
CDR3 protein: CASSSRGEVYF
CDR3 DNA: TGTGCCAGCAGTTCGAGGGGCGAGGTATATTTT

J gene: TRBJ1-2
D gene: NA
clone size: NA
V gene: TRBV30
CDR3 protein: CAWSFVSTNYGYTF
CDR3 DNA: TGTGCCTGGAGTTTTGTATCCACTAACTATGGCTACACCTTC

J gene: TRBJ1-5
D gene: NA
clone size: NA
V gene: TRBV24-1
CDR3 protein: CATSRWGQPQHF
CDR3 DNA: TGTGCCACCAGTCGGTGGGGACAGCCCCAGCATTTT

J gene: TRBJ1-5
D gene: NA
clone size: NA
V gene: TRBV7-2
CDR3 protein: CASSVQGLGQPQHF
CDR3 DNA: TGTGCCAGCAGCGTACAGGGATTAGGTCAGCCCCAGCATTTT

J gene: TRBJ1-5
D gene: NA
clone size: NA
V gene: TRBV19
CDR3 protein: CASSIGTIRNQPQHF
CDR3 DNA: TGTGCCAGTAGTATAGGTACAATACGCAATCAGCCCCAGCATTTT

J gene: TRBJ1-6
D gene: NA
clone size: few
V gene: TRBV11-2
CDR3 protein: CASSTRDGSNSPLHF
CDR3 DNA: TGTGCCAGCAGCACCCGGGACGGAAGTAATTCACCCCTCCACTTT

J gene: TRBJ2-2
D gene: NA
clone size: NA
V gene: TRBV15
CDR3 protein: CATSRVIEGTGELFF
CDR3 DNA: TGTGCCACCAGCAGAGTAATTGAAGGGACCGGGGAGCTGTTTTTT

J gene: TRBJ1-5
D gene: NA
clone size: NA
V gene: TRBV15
CDR3 protein: CATSRYQGLSNQPQHF
CDR3 DNA: TGTGCCACCAGCAGATATCAGGGTTTGAGCAATCAGCCCCAGCATTTT

J gene: TRBJ1-2
D gene: TRBD1
clone size: NA
V gene: TRBV28
CDR3 protein: CASSSDRVYGYTF
CDR3 DNA: TGTGCCAGCAGTTCGGACAGGGTGTATGGCTACACCTTC

J gene: TRBJ1-5
D gene: NA
clone size: NA
V gene: TRBV10-3
CDR3 protein: CATHIASNQPQHF
CDR3 DNA: TGTGCCACCCACATCGCCTCTAATCAGCCCCAGCATTTT

J gene: TRBJ2-1
D gene: TRBD2
clone size: once
V gene: TRBV30
CDR3 protein: CACTRGGRTYNEQFF
CDR3 DNA: TGTGCCTGCACAAGGGGAGGGAGAACCTACAATGAGCAGTTCTTC

J gene: TRBJ2-2
D gene: TRBD1
clone size: NA
V gene: TRBV11-3
CDR3 protein: CASSPGDRYTGELFF
CDR3 DNA: TGTGCCAGCAGCCCTGGGGACAGATATACCGGGGAGCTGTTTTTT

J gene: TRBJ2-1
D gene: TRBD2
clone size: NA
V gene: TRBV10-1
CDR3 protein: CASSATSGRVNEQFF
CDR3 DNA: TGCGCCAGCAGTGCGACTAGCGGGAGAGTCAATGAGCAGTTCTTC

J gene: TRBJ1-2
D gene: NA
clone size: NA
V gene: TRBV5-6
CDR3 protein: CASSLGGIEGYTF
CDR3 DNA: TGTGCCAGCAGCTTGGGGGGAATAGAGGGCTACACCTTC

J gene: TRBJ2-2
D gene: NA
clone size: NA
V gene: TRBV6-1
CDR3 protein: CASSEAGGANTGELFF
CDR3 DNA: TGTGCCAGCAGTGAAGCGGGGGGCGCGAACACCGGGGAGCTGTTTTTT

J gene: TRBJ2-5
D gene: NA
clone size: few
V gene: TRBV11-2
CDR3 protein: CASSLGQETQYF
CDR3 DNA: TGTGCCAGCAGTCTCGGACAAGAGACCCAGTACTTC

J gene: TRBJ1-2
D gene: TRBD1
clone size: NA
V gene: TRBV6-5
CDR3 protein: CASSFRQGGGYTF
CDR3 DNA: TGTGCCAGCAGTTTTCGACAGGGTGGTGGCTACACCTTC

J gene: TRBJ1-2
D gene: NA
clone size: NA
V gene: TRBV19
CDR3 protein: CASSLDAGDPNYGYTF
CDR3 DNA: TGTGCCAGTAGCCTCGACGCAGGGGACCCAAACTATGGCTACACCTTC

J gene: TRBJ2-2
D gene: NA
clone size: NA
V gene: TRBV5-4
CDR3 protein: CASSPQGFTGELFF
CDR3 DNA: TGTGCCAGCAGCCCTCAGGGTTTCACCGGGGAGCTGTTTTTT

J gene: TRBJ2-7
D gene: NA
clone size: NA
V gene: TRBV21-1
CDR3 protein: CASSKTMLPGQQGPYEQYF
CDR3 DNA: TGTGCCAGCAGCAAAACTATGCTTCCGGGACAGCAAGGACCCTACGAGCAGTACTTC

J gene: TRBJ1-2
D gene: TRBD1
clone size: NA
V gene: TRBV28
CDR3 protein: CASLRQGYGYTF
CDR3 DNA: TGTGCCAGCCTTAGACAGGGCTATGGCTACACCTTC

J gene: TRBJ2-1
D gene: TRBD2
clone size: NA
V gene: TRBV9
CDR3 protein: CASSVGWASGSIGNEQFF
CDR3 DNA: TGTGCCAGCAGCGTAGGTTGGGCTAGCGGGAGTATCGGCAATGAGCAGTTCTTC